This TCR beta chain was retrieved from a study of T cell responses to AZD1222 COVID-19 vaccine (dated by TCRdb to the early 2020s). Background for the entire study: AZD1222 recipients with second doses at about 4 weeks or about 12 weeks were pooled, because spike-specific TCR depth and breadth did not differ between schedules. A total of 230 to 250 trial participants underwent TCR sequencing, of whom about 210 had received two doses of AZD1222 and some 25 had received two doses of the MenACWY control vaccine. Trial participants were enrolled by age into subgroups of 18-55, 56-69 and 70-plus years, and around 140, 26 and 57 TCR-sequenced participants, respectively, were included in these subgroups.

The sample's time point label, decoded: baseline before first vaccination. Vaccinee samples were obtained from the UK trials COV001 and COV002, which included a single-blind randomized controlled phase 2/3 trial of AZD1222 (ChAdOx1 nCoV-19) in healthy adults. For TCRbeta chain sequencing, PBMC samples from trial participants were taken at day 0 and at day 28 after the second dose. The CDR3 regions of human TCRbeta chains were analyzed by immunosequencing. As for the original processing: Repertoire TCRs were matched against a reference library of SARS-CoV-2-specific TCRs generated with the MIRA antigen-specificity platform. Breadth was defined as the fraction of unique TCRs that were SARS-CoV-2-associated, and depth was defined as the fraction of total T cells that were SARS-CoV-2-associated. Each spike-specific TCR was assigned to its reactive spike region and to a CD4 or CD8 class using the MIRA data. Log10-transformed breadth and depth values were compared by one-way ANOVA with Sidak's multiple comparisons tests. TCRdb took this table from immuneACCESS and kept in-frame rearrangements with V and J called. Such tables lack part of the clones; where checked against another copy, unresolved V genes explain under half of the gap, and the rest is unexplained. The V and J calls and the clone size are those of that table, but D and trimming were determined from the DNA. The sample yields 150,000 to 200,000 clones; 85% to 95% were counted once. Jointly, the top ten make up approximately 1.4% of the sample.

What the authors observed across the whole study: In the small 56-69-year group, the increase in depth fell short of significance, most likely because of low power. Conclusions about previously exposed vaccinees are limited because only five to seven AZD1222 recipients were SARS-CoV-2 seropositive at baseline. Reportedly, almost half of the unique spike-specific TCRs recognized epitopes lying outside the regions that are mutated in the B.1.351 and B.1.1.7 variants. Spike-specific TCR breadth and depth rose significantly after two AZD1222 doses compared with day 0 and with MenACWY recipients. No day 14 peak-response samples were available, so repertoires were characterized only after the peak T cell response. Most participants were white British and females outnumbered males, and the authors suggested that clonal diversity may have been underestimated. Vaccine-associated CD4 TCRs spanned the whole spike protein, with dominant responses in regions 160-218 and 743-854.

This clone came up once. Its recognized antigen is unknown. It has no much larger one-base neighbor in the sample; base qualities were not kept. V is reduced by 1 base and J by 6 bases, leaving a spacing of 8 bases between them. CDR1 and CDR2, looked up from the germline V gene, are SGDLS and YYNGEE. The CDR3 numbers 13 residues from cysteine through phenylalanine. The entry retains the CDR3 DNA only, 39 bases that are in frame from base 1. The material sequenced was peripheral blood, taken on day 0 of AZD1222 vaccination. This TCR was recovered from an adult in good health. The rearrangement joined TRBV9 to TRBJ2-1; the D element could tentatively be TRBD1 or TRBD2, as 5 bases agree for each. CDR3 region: CASSVMGVNEQFF. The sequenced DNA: TGTGCCAGCAGCGTAATGGGGGTCAATGAGCAGTTCTTC.